This entry lists 3 T cell receptor beta chains sequenced from one sample in a study of blood T cell repertoires in COVID-19. TCRdb's table, derived via immunoSEQ multiplex PCR, lists solely in-frame clones and lacks some. The table records 270,000 or so clones, roughly nine tenths of them present only once. Sequencing input: peripheral blood. All receptors derive from a woman between 40 and 50 years old who had recovered from COVID-19.

V and J are TRBV30 and TRBJ2-1, with 9 bases aligning to TRBD2. The V segment lost 2 bases and the J segment 10 bases; nucleotides outside the gene matches: 3. Per germline, CDR1 GTSNPN and CDR2 SVGIG (reference sequence). This CDR3 comprises 12 residues. DNA for the CDR3: TGTGCCTGGAGTCCTACTAGCGGGGAGCAGTTCTTC. It encodes CAWSPTSGEQFF. The full variable domain, rest sourced from reference TRBV30 and TRBJ2-1, is SQTIHQWPATLVQPVGSPLSLECTVEGTSNPNLYWYRQAAGRGLQLLFYSVGIGQISSEVPQNLSASRPQDRQFILSSKKLLLSDSGFYLCAWSPTSGEQFFGPGTRLTVL.

This clone came up once. The chain combines TRBV24-1 with TRBJ2-1; 8 bases fit TRBD2. V gave up 3 bases and J gave up 3 bases; unmatched junction bases: 6. Germline CDR1 reads KGHDR; CDR2 reads SFDVKD. The CDR3 runs 16 residues. The CDR3 reads CATSDAHGRDYNEQFF. DNA of the CDR3: TGTGCCACCAGTGATGCCCACGGGAGGGACTACAATGAGCAGTTCTTC.

This clone was seen only once. The rearrangement links TRBV28 to TRBJ2-6; D not certain. The CDR3 extends over 15 amino acids. With 6 bases removed from V and 0 bases from J, the gap between germline ends came to 9 bases. Germline V lookup: CDR1 MDHEN, CDR2 SYDVKM. CDR3 residues: CASREHRSGANVLTF. CDR3 DNA sequence: TGTGCCAGCAGGGAGCATCGCTCTGGGGCCAACGTCCTGACTTTC.